Shown below are 9 T cell receptor beta chains from a single sample sequenced in a study of T cell responses to AZD1222 COVID-19 vaccine. Generated by immunoSEQ multiplex PCR, the TCRdb table keeps only in-frame clones and is missing some. In the table there are 150,000 to 200,000 clones, about 90% of which are singletons. The sequencing used peripheral blood, collected on day 0 of MenACWY control vaccination. These receptors originate from an adult in good health.

The count of this clone is one. The chain employs TRBV4-1 and TRBJ1-6; TRBD1 matches 7 bases. This CDR3 spans 18 amino acids. Looked up from germline, CDR1 is MGHRA and CDR2 is YSYEKL. With 3 bases clipped from V and 7 bases from J, the junction kept 15 bases outside the gene matches. The CDR3 loop is CASSHTSPGGTVNSPLHF. In nucleotides, the CDR3 is TGCGCCAGCAGCCATACGTCGCCTGGGGGGACAGTGAATTCACCCCTCCACTTT.

J is TRBJ2-7 and V is TRBV5-1, with D perhaps given as TRBD1 or TRBD2 (5 bases each). The CDR3 consists of 13 residues. The ends were cut back, 0 bases at V and 2 bases at J, with 6 bases in the middle. CDR1 and CDR2 (germline): SGHRS, YFSETQ. CDR3 nucleotide sequence: TGCGCCAGCAGCTTGGGGGGGACCTACGAGCAGTACTTC. Its protein product is CASSLGGTYEQYF.

The rearrangement joins TRBV4-2 to TRBJ2-5; a possible D gene is TRBD2 (6 bases). Trimming took 3 bases from V and 5 from J, leaving 10 bases between them. Germline CDR1 is LGHNA and CDR2 is YNFKEQ. The CDR3 extends over 13 amino acids. CDR3 coding DNA: TGTGCCAGCAGCCAGGGACTTGTGGAGACCCAGTACTTC. Protein: CASSQGLVETQYF.

The chain combines TRBV5-1 with TRBJ1-1, with D possibly TRBD1 on 6 matching bases. Trimming left V 4 bases short and J 6 bases short, with 13 bases between. Germline-derived CDR1 and CDR2 are SGHRS and YFSETQ. The CDR3 runs to 13 residues. The chain's CDR3 is CASSPGGGAEAFF. The CDR3 bases are TGCGCCAGCAGCCCCGGGGGGGGCGCTGAAGCTTTCTTT. Complete variable domain (other parts from reference TRBV5-1 and TRBJ1-1): KAGVTQTPRYLIKTRGQQVTLSCSPISGHRSVSWYQQTPGQGLQFLFEYFSETQRNKGNFPGRFSGRQFSNSRSEMNVSTLELGDSALYLCASSPGGGAEAFFGQGTRLTVV.

The chain employs TRBV30 and TRBJ2-1; D not resolved. Trimming took 4 bases from V and 7 from J, leaving 14 bases between them. The CDR3 runs to 13 residues. Germline V gives CDR1 GTSNPN, CDR2 SVGIG (reference sequence). The CDR3 spells CAWTATNLNEQFF. The CDR3 DNA reads TGTGCCTGGACTGCCACGAATTTAAATGAGCAGTTCTTC.

The rearrangement links TRBV28 to TRBJ1-6, with D uncertain. Trimming took off 6 bases at V and 7 bases at J, with 7 bases between the two ends. The CDR3 totals 12 residues. CDR1 and CDR2 (germline): MDHEN, SYDVKM. The DNA of the CDR3 is TGTGCCAGCAGAGTCAAAAATTCACCCCTCCACTTT. Protein: CASRVKNSPLHF.

This clone was seen a few times. This chain links TRBV4-1 with TRBJ2-1; perhaps TRBD1 as D (6 bases). Germline V gives CDR1 MGHRA, CDR2 YSYEKL. V was cut by 0 bases and J by 3 bases, with 12 bases left in between. The CDR3 has 16 residues. CDR3 sequence (DNA): TGCGCCAGCAGCCAAGATCGAACGGGACACTACAATGAGCAGTTCTTC. As protein: CASSQDRTGHYNEQFF.

The rearrangement links TRBV11-2 to TRBJ1-2; D call uncertain. V dropped 3 bases and J dropped 6 bases, with 5 bases sitting between them. CDR1 is SGHAT, CDR2 FQNNGV, per germline. The CDR3 totals 11 residues. Here the CDR3 reads CASSFYDGYTF. Here the CDR3 DNA reads TGTGCCAGCAGCTTCTACGATGGCTACACCTTC.

The chain uses TRBV6-5 and TRBJ2-7; the match to TRBD1 covers 7 bases. This CDR3 region has 15 residues. With 5 bases clipped from V and 0 bases from J, the junction kept 7 bases outside the gene matches. Germline CDR1 reads MNHEY; CDR2 reads SVGAGI. In DNA, the CDR3 is TGTGCCAGCAGTACCGGGACAGCCAGCTCCTACGAGCAGTACTTC. This encodes CASSTGTASSYEQYF.